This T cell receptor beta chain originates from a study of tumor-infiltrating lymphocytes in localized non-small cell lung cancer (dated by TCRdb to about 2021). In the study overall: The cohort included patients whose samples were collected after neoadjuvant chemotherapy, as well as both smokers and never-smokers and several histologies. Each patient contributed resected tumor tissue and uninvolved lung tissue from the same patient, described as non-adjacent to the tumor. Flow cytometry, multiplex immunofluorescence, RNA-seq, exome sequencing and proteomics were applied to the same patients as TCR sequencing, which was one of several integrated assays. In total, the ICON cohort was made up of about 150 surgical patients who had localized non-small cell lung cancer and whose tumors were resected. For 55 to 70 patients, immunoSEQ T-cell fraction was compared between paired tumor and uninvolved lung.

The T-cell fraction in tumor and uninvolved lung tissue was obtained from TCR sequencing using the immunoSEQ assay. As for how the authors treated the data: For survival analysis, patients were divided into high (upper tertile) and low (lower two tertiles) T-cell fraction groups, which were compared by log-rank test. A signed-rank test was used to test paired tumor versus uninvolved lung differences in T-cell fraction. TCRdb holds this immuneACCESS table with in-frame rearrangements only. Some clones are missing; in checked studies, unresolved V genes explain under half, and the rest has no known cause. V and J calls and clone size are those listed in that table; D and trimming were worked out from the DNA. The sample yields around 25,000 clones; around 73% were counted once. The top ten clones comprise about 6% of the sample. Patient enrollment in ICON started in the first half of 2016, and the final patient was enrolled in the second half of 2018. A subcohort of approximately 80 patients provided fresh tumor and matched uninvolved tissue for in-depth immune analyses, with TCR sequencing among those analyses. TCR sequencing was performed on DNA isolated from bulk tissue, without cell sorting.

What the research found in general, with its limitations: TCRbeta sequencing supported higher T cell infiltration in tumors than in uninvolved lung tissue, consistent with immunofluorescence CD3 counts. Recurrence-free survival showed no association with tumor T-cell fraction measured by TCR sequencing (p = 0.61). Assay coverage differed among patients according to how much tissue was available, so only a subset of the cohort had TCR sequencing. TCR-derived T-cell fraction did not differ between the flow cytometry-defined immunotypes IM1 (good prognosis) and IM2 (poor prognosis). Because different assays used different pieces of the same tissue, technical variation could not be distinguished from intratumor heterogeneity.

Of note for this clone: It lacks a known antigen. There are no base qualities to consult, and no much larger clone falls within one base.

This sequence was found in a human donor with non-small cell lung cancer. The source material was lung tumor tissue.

For the CDR3, the sequence is CASNLRLAGGSDTQYF. The DNA sequence is as follows: TGTGCCAGCAACCTCCGACTAGCGGGGGGTTCAGATACGCAGTATTTT. Recombination joined TRBV7-9 with TRBJ2-3, with 13 bases matching TRBD2. In the germline V gene (reference sequence), CDR1 corresponds to SEHNR and CDR2 to FQNEAQ. From its cysteine to its phenylalanine, the CDR3 spans 16 amino acids. The DNA shown is the 48-base CDR3, in frame from base 1. Unmatched junction bases come to 8, with V trimmed by 7 bases and J by 4 bases. The reference TRBV7-9 and TRBJ2-3 proteins fill in what lies around the CDR3, so the full variable domain reads DTGVSQNPRHKITKRGQNVTFRCDPISEHNRLYWYRQTLGQGPEFLTYFQNEAQLEKSRLLSDRFSAERPKGSFSTLEIQRTEQGDSAMYLCASNLRLAGGSDTQYFGPGTRLTVL.